This T cell receptor (beta chain) emerged from a study of T cells in Graves' hyperthyroidism and ophthalmopathy. Study results and limitations: Through a model of 13 V-J features, ophthalmopathy was separated from stable hyperthyroidism.

The CDR3 has 14 residues. Losses at the gene ends were 3 bases for V and 9 bases for J; bases not matched to a gene: 8. TCR beta CDR3 region amplification was performed from RNA transcripts. Initially, a first-round RT-PCR of the TCR CDR3 employed the HTBI primer set. A single record per CDR3 protein comes from TCRdb applying MiXCR to the multiplex PCR reads. There are about 380,000 distinct CDR3 sequences in the sample; around 13% occur only once, and 11% lies in the top ten. Many counts were recorded for this clonotype. The antigen is unknown. This TCR came from a woman aged 55-69 years with Graves' hyperthyroidism. The material sequenced was blood. The chain employs TRBV12-3 or TRBV12-4 and TRBJ1-5, with 7 bases lining up with TRBD1. The CDR3 DNA follows: TGTGCCAGCAGTTTGGAGACAGGGCCCCGGCCCCAGCATTTT. Its translation is CASSLETGPRPQHF.